These 25 T cell receptor beta chains were all obtained from the same sample, sequenced in a study of blood T cell repertoires in COVID-19. TCRdb keeps only in-frame clones here, not all; method: immunoSEQ multiplex PCR. The sample has about 270,000 clones, around 93% seen once. Sequencing was done on a sample of PBMCs or T cells enriched from blood (not recorded which). These receptors all stem from a man aged 40-50 years who had been exposed to COVID-19.

This clone has just one count. The chain links TRBV7-8 to TRBJ1-4; D not certain. Germline V gives CDR1 SGHVS, CDR2 FQNEAQ. V was trimmed by 1 base and J by 8 bases, leaving 11 bases between them. The CDR3 is made up of 14 amino acids. The CDR3 loop reads CASSLVEGGEKLFF. The CDR3 DNA is TGTGCCAGCAGCTTAGTCGAGGGTGGCGAAAAACTGTTTTTT.

V usage is TRBV11-2 and J usage is TRBJ1-2, with 8 bases aligning to TRBD1. V gave up 5 bases and J gave up 4 bases; unmatched junction bases: 6. This CDR3 is built from 14 residues. Germline-derived CDR1 and CDR2 are SGHAT and FQNNGV. CDR3 sequence reads: CASSQQQGGYGYTF. The CDR3 DNA reads as TGTGCCAGCAGCCAACAACAGGGGGGCTATGGCTACACCTTC.

This rearrangement joins TRBV18 to TRBJ1-3; perhaps TRBD1 as D (6 bases). The CDR3 runs 15 residues. The V end lost 4 bases, the J end lost 0 bases, and 10 bases lay between the germline ends. The germline V gene encodes CDR1 KGHSH and CDR2 LQKENI. The CDR3 here is CASSLTGLSGNTIYF. The DNA of the CDR3 is TGTGCCAGCTCACTTACAGGGCTCTCTGGAAACACCATATATTTT.

This chain joins TRBV29-1 and TRBJ2-5; maybe TRBD2 (5 bases). V was pared by 5 bases and J by 5 bases, with 24 bases between. The CDR3 covers 16 residues. CDR1 is SQVTM and CDR2 is ANQGSEA in the germline V gene. The CDR3 coding sequence is TGCAGCGTTCTACGAGGTGGAGGAGGTCAAAAGGAGACCCAGTACTTC. Translating it yields CSVLRGGGGQKETQYF.

The V gene is TRBV14, the J gene TRBJ1-2; 9 bases map to TRBD1. The V and J ends lost 0 bases and 6 bases, in that order; junction bases with no gene match: 8. This CDR3 contains 16 residues. Germline V gene sequence: CDR1 SGHDN, CDR2 FVKESK. In DNA form, the CDR3 reads TGTGCCAGCAGCCAAGATCTCCGGGACAGGGAGCATGGCTACACCTTC. It encodes CASSQDLRDREHGYTF.

The J gene is TRBJ1-1, the V gene TRBV4-3; D is unresolved. The germline V gene encodes CDR1 LGHNA and CDR2 YSLEER. The CDR3 length is 15 residues. Trimming pared 0 bases from V and 1 base from J, leaving 9 bases between. CDR3 bases: TGCGCCAGCAGCCAAGAAATGGCCCGGAACACTGAAGCTTTCTTT. Translating it yields CASSQEMARNTEAFF.

The chain has TRBV30 and TRBJ1-1; tentatively, D is TRBD1 (5 bases). From germline, CDR1 is GTSNPN and CDR2 SVGIG (reference sequence). This CDR3 has 14 residues. V lost 6 bases and J lost 5, with 19 bases in between. The CDR3 reads CACSSDRYGTEAFF. In DNA, the CDR3 is TGTGCCTGTTCGAGCGACAGATATGGGACTGAAGCTTTCTTT.

CDR3 sequence (DNA): TGTGCCAGCAGCGAGGGGACAGGAAGCACCGGGGAGCTGTTTTTT. This encodes CASSEGTGSTGELFF. V and J are TRBV9 and TRBJ2-2; 8 bases are a match to TRBD1. Per the germline V gene, CDR1 is SGDLS and CDR2 is YYNGEE. The CDR3 length is 15 residues. The J segment lost 4 bases and the V segment lost 3 bases, leaving 5 bases of the junction unmatched.

This chain connects TRBV5-6 to TRBJ1-1; TRBD1 is a possible D gene (6 bases). Germline V gene sequence: CDR1 SGHDT, CDR2 YYEEEE. V was cut by 1 base and J by 4 bases, with 8 bases left in between. CDR3 length equals 13 residues. The CDR3 DNA reads as TGTGCCAGCAGCTTGCAGGGGCTCACTGAAGCTTTCTTT. Translated: CASSLQGLTEAFF.

The V gene is TRBV5-4, the J gene TRBJ2-2; tentative D call: TRBD2 (5 bases). The CDR3 sequence is 15 residues long. Looked up from germline, CDR1 is SGHNT and CDR2 is YYREEE (reference sequence). V lost 4 bases to trimming and J lost 4 bases, with 14 bases between them. Here the CDR3 reads CASSPPGISTGELFF. The CDR3 bases are TGTGCCAGCAGCCCGCCGGGGATATCCACCGGGGAGCTGTTTTTT. The complete variable domain, with remaining parts taken from reference TRBV5-4 and TRBJ2-2, reads ETGVTQSPTHLIKTRGQQVTLRCSSQSGHNTVSWYQQALGQGPQFIFQYYREEENGRGNFPPRFSGLQFPNYSSELNVNALELDDSALYLCASSPPGISTGELFFGEGSRLTVL.

This chain uses TRBV5-4 with TRBJ1-1, with D possibly TRBD1 on 6 matching bases. Germline CDR1 and CDR2: SGHNT and YYREEE (reference sequence). V was shortened by 4 bases and J by 3 bases, with 19 bases between the two germline ends. This CDR3 has 16 amino acids. The DNA of the CDR3 is TGTGCCAGCAGCCCCTTAGGAGGACAGCTAGACACTGAAGCTTTCTTT. As protein: CASSPLGGQLDTEAFF.

The genes are TRBV7-2 and TRBJ2-6, with a weak D call TRBD2 (6 bases). Germline-derived CDR1 and CDR2 are SGHTA and FQGNSA. This CDR3 region has 16 residues. Trimming took 5 bases from V and 2 from J, leaving 13 bases between them. Here the CDR3 reads CASSPGWGAGANVLTF. DNA for the CDR3: TGTGCCAGCAGCCCAGGGTGGGGGGCTGGGGCCAACGTCCTGACTTTC.

This chain uses TRBV14 with TRBJ1-2; no clear D gene. The germline CDR1 and CDR2 sequences are SGHDN and FVKESK. V lost 1 base to trimming and J lost 6 bases, with 15 bases between them. The length of the CDR3 is 15 residues. In DNA form, the CDR3 reads TGTGCCAGCAGCCAAGCCGCGCCCGGGGTAAATGGCTACACCTTC. This gives the protein CASSQAAPGVNGYTF.

This chain connects TRBV2 to TRBJ1-2; 7 bases fit TRBD1. The V gene end was trimmed by 0 bases and the J gene end by 8 bases; junction bases not matched to a gene: 6. The germline gives CDR1 SNHLY, CDR2 FYNNEI. CDR3 length equals 14 residues. The CDR3 sequence: CASSEAGTDGGYTF. CDR3 DNA: TGTGCCAGCAGTGAAGCTGGGACAGATGGCGGCTACACCTTC.

The chain combines TRBV5-6 with TRBJ1-4; weak D call: TRBD1 (6 bases). This CDR3 has 16 amino acids. The germline V gene encodes CDR1 SGHDT and CDR2 YYEEEE. V lost 4 bases, J lost 4 bases, and 17 bases lay in between. DNA of the CDR3: TGTGCCAGCAGCCAAGACAGGTTGGGGGATAATGAAAAACTGTTTTTT. This codes for CASSQDRLGDNEKLFF.

In this sample, this clone turned up once. The chain joins TRBV14 to TRBJ2-7, with 12 bases aligning to TRBD2. V was clipped by 4 bases and J by 5 bases; unmatched bases: 3. The CDR3 runs 14 residues. Germline-derived CDR1 and CDR2 are SGHDN and FVKESK. The CDR3 is CASSRRLAGDEQYF. The CDR3 DNA is TGTGCCAGCAGCCGTAGACTAGCGGGAGACGAGCAGTACTTC.

The rearrangement links TRBV29-1 to TRBJ1-2; D is unclear. Trimming shortened V by 1 base and J by 0 bases, and 6 bases separated the two germline ends. CDR1 and CDR2 (germline): SQVTM, ANQGSEA. The CDR3 has 13 residues. The CDR3 loop reads CSVEGRTNYGYTF. CDR3 bases: TGCAGCGTTGAAGGGCGGACTAACTATGGCTACACCTTC.

The J gene is TRBJ2-3, the V gene TRBV27; the D is unclear. This CDR3 comprises 14 residues. Per the germline V gene, CDR1 is MNHEY and CDR2 is SMNVEV (reference sequence). V was cut by 8 bases and J by 0 bases, with 12 bases left in between. The CDR3 DNA is TGTGCCAGCTCCTCCCCTCCTAGCACAGATACGCAGTATTTT. Its translation: CASSSPPSTDTQYF.

J is TRBJ1-2 and V is TRBV28; 12 bases agree with TRBD1. Trimming removed 4 bases from V and 7 bases from J; junction bases left unmatched: 7. The CDR3 runs 15 residues. The germline V gene has CDR1 MDHEN and CDR2 SYDVKM. The CDR3 spells CASSSAGDRGPGYTF. CDR3 nucleotides: TGTGCCAGCAGTTCAGCCGGGGACAGGGGGCCTGGCTACACCTTC.

The genes are TRBV24-1 and TRBJ2-2, with D possibly matching TRBD2 (6 bases). Trimming shortened V by 4 bases and J by 5 bases, and 22 bases separated the two germline ends. The CDR3 is made up of 18 amino acids. Germline V CDR1 and CDR2: KGHDR, SFDVKD. CDR3 sequence reads: CATSDEAAGSKLTGELFF. CDR3 bases: TGTGCCACCAGTGACGAGGCAGCGGGCTCTAAGTTAACCGGGGAGCTGTTTTTT.

This clone was counted once. The V gene is TRBV5-1, the J gene TRBJ1-3; TRBD1 matches 10 bases. Germline lookup yields CDR1 SGHRS and CDR2 YFSETQ. CDR3 length equals 16 residues. V trimming: 4 bases; J trimming: 3 bases; junction bases outside the gene matches: 7. For the CDR3, the DNA is TGCGCCAGCAGCAGAACCGGGACAGGGGTTGGAAACACCATATATTTT. Amino acid sequence: CASSRTGTGVGNTIYF.

The rearrangement joins TRBV30 to TRBJ1-5; no definite D call. Germline V gene lookup returns CDR1 GTSNPN and CDR2 SVGIG (reference sequence). Trimming shortened V by 3 bases and J by 7 bases, and 16 bases separated the two germline ends. This CDR3 contains 14 residues. The CDR3 loop is CAWRRAFPGQPQHF. In DNA, the CDR3 is TGTGCCTGGAGACGGGCCTTCCCGGGGCAGCCCCAGCATTTT.

The CDR3 DNA reads as TGTGCCAGCAGCCGAACCGGACTAGCGGGAGCCTACGAGCAGTACTTC. Protein sequence: CASSRTGLAGAYEQYF. The chain combines TRBV11-3 with TRBJ2-7; 13 bases align to TRBD2. The CDR3 is 16 amino acids. V shed 5 bases and J 2 bases; nucleotides not matched to a gene: 6. CDR1 is SGHNT, CDR2 YENEEA, per germline.

The gene calls are TRBV5-3 and TRBJ2-1, with D possibly TRBD1 on 6 matching bases. TRBV5-3 is an open reading frame whose function is uncertain. Trimming stripped 3 bases from V and 8 bases from J, with 18 bases between. The CDR3 spans 15 residues. The CDR3 loop is CARSYRTANFDEQFF. The CDR3 bases are TGTGCCAGAAGCTACAGGACAGCTAACTTCGATGAGCAGTTCTTC.

The chain couples TRBV30 to TRBJ1-6; 8 positions match TRBD1. The CDR3 sequence is 14 residues long. CDR1 and CDR2 (germline): GTSNPN, SVGIG (reference sequence). Trimming removed 0 bases from V and 6 bases from J; junction bases left unmatched: 1. The CDR3 protein is CAWSVTGVNSPLHF. The CDR3 nucleotides read TGTGCCTGGAGTGTGACAGGGGTTAATTCACCCCTCCACTTT.